The rows below give T cell receptor beta chains drawn from one sample of a study of blood T cell repertoires in COVID-19. The repertoire was sequenced with immunoSEQ multiplex PCR; TCRdb's copy has only in-frame clones and lacks some. Of roughly 140,000 clones in the sample, 84% are singletons; the top ten hold more than 5.5%. The specimen was PBMCs or T cells enriched from blood (not recorded which). The receptor set was obtained from a man aged 45-65 years who had recovered from COVID-19. The CDR3 runs from the conserved cysteine through the conserved F or W. The order of the fields is V gene, D gene, J gene, clone size, CDR3 DNA, CDR3 protein. A D gene is named only where the DNA matches it firmly. The size field is filled for only some rows; it gives once, few, many or a size class.

TRBV7-8	TRBD1	TRBJ1-5	-	TGTGCCAGCAGCTTAGGGGACAGGGAACTTCAGCCCCAGCATTTT	CASSLGDRELQPQHF
TRBV18	TRBD2	TRBJ2-1	-	TGTGCCAGCTCACCACCCGCAACTAGCGGGGGGTCTAACTACAATGAGCAGTTCTTC	CASSPPATSGGSNYNEQFF
TRBV7-2	-	TRBJ2-7	-	TGTGCCAGCAGCTTAGCTGGGAGGAGGGGCTCGGAGCAGTACTTC	CASSLAGRRGSEQYF
TRBV30	TRBD1	TRBJ1-6	once	TGTGCCTCACAGGGGTCCGGATCACCCCTCCACTTT	CASQGSGSPLHF
TRBV11-2	-	TRBJ2-3	-	TGTGCCAGCAGCTTGGGCCAGACAGATACGCAGTATTTT	CASSLGQTDTQYF
TRBV11-2	TRBD1	TRBJ1-3	-	TGTGCCAGCACCCCGACAGGGGGTACCACCATATATTTT	CASTPTGGTTIYF
TRBV7-8	-	TRBJ2-2	few	TGTGCCAGCAGCCTCCTGGCGTCAGGGCTAGCCGGGGAGCTGTTTTTT	CASSLLASGLAGELFF
TRBV18	TRBD1	TRBJ1-2	-	TGTGCCAGCTCACCGAAGACAGGGGACTATGGCTACACCTTC	CASSPKTGDYGYTF
TRBV12-3/TRBV12-4	-	TRBJ2-2	-	TGTGCCAGCGGAACAGCCCGCGGGGAGCTGTTTTTT	CASGTARGELFF
TRBV6-5	-	TRBJ1-4	-	TGTGCCAGCAGGGACACAGGGTGGAATGAAAAACTGTTTTTT	CASRDTGWNEKLFF
TRBV11-3	TRBD1	TRBJ2-7	once	TGTGCCAGCAGCGCATGGGGACAGGGACAATACGAGCAGTACTTC	CASSAWGQGQYEQYF
TRBV3-1/TRBV3-2	TRBD1	TRBJ2-2	few	TGTGCCAGCAGCAGCCGGGACAGGAACACCGGGGAGCTGTTTTTT	CASSSRDRNTGELFF
TRBV19	-	TRBJ1-4	-	TGTGCCAGTAGCTCCCTCAGGGTTCGGACTAATGAAAAACTGTTTTTT	CASSSLRVRTNEKLFF
TRBV7-6	TRBD2	TRBJ2-5	-	TGTGCCAGCAGCAACCCTAGCGGGGGGACGCAAGAGACCCAGTACTTC	CASSNPSGGTQETQYF
TRBV5-6	-	TRBJ2-4	-	TGTGCCAGCAGCTTGTGGACAAGGCTAGCCAAAAACATTCAGTACTTC	CASSLWTRLAKNIQYF
TRBV19	TRBD1	TRBJ2-5	few	TGTGCCAGTAGTAACAGGGGTGCGCGTCAAGAGACCCAGTACTTC	CASSNRGARQETQYF
TRBV5-1	-	TRBJ2-2	-	TGCGCCAGCAGCTTGGCAGGGGCCACCGGGGAGCTGTTTTTT	CASSLAGATGELFF
TRBV19	-	TRBJ1-5	-	TGTGCCAGTAGTCAACAGGACCTAAGCAATCAGCCCCAGCATTTT	CASSQQDLSNQPQHF
TRBV4-3	TRBD1	TRBJ1-6	-	TGCGCCAGCAGCCAAGGGCGGGACAGGGCTAATTCACCCCTCCACTTT	CASSQGRDRANSPLHF
TRBV19	TRBD1	TRBJ1-1	few	TGTGCCAGCCGACGGGACAGTCAATACATGAACACTGAAGCTTTCTTT	CASRRDSQYMNTEAFF
TRBV6-5	TRBD2	TRBJ2-5	-	TGTGCCAGCAAGCCTAGCGGGGTGGTAGAGACCCAGTACTTC	CASKPSGVVETQYF
TRBV2	TRBD1	TRBJ1-2	-	TGTGCCAGCAGGGACAGGGTGGCTGGCTACACCTTC	CASRDRVAGYTF
TRBV5-1	-	TRBJ2-6	-	TGCGCCAGCAGTAGTTTTGGGGCGGAAGGGGCCAACGTCCTGACTTTC	CASSSFGAEGANVLTF
TRBV6-5	TRBD1	TRBJ1-2	-	TGTGCCAGCAATGGACAGGTAGACGGCTACACCTTC	CASNGQVDGYTF
TRBV6-2/TRBV6-3	-	TRBJ1-1	-	TGTGCCAGCAGCCACAGGGATCAAAACACTGAAGCTTTCTTT	CASSHRDQNTEAFF
TRBV7-2	-	TRBJ2-5	-	TGTGCCAGCAGCTTAGGATCGGTTTTAGAGACCCAGTACTTC	CASSLGSVLETQYF
TRBV6-5	-	TRBJ2-7	-	TGTGCCAGTGCACAGGGTTACGAGCAGTACTTC	CASAQGYEQYF
TRBV30	TRBD2	TRBJ2-7	-	TGTGCCTGGAGTCGCGGGGGAGGGGTCGTTTACGAGCAGTACTTC	CAWSRGGGVVYEQYF
TRBV7-2	-	TRBJ2-5	-	TGTGCCAGCAGCCCCGGGACATCGGTGGAGACCCAGTACTTC	CASSPGTSVETQYF
TRBV7-9	TRBD1	TRBJ1-1	-	TGTGCCAGCAGCCGACAGGGGGCGGACGGGGCTTTCTTT	CASSRQGADGAFF
TRBV6-5	-	TRBJ1-1	-	TGTGCCAGCAGTTACCAGGGACAAAACACTGAAGCTTTCTTT	CASSYQGQNTEAFF
TRBV18	-	TRBJ1-5	few	TGTGCCAGCTCACCACTGCGAACTAGCAATCAGCCCCAGCATTTT	CASSPLRTSNQPQHF
TRBV7-2	TRBD2	TRBJ2-5	-	TGTGCCAGCAGCCCCATGGGCGAGCGGGGGGCCCAGTACTTC	CASSPMGERGAQYF
TRBV9	-	TRBJ1-2	-	TGTGCCAGCAGCGAAACAAACAGGGTCGGCTACACCTTC	CASSETNRVGYTF
TRBV14	-	TRBJ2-3	-	TGTGCCAGCAGCCAAGGGTGGAACAGTCTGGCAGATACGCAGTATTTT	CASSQGWNSLADTQYF
TRBV7-9	-	TRBJ1-1	-	TGTGCCAGCAGCTTAGATGGGTGGAGGAACACTGAAGCTTTCTTT	CASSLDGWRNTEAFF
TRBV3-1/TRBV3-2	-	TRBJ1-1	-	TGTGCCAGCAGCCAATCCAGGGGCGGCACTGAAGCTTTCTTT	CASSQSRGGTEAFF
TRBV27	-	TRBJ1-6	-	TGTGCCAGCAGACAAACCGTGACTCCTAATTCACCCCTCCACTTT	CASRQTVTPNSPLHF
TRBV18	-	TRBJ1-1	-	TGTGCCAGCTCACCAACGGGGGTTAATGAAGCTTTCTTT	CASSPTGVNEAFF
TRBV20-1	-	TRBJ1-2	-	TGCAGTGCTACCGGGAACTATGGCTACACCTTC	CSATGNYGYTF